This TCR beta chain appears in the sequencing data of a study of T-cell memory formation after mild COVID-19. The 5'RACE method, run with constant-segment primers, produced TCR alpha and TCR beta cDNA libraries (carrying sample barcodes and UMIs). TCRdb redid the calling of the 5' RACE reads with MiXCR, one entry per CDR3 protein. The sample lists roughly 340,000 distinct CDR3 sequences; approximately 22% were seen once. A remark on this clonotype: Its antigen is still unknown.

V was shortened by 3 bases and J by 1 base, with 12 bases between the two germline ends. The germline V gene encodes CDR1 SGHKS and CDR2 YYEKEE (reference sequence). This CDR3 spans 15 amino acids. General study points: Among clones contracting day 15 to 85, CD4/CD8 was balanced, whereas later expanders leaned CD4+. Most CD4+ clones that shrank were in CM and EM, while CD8+ ones turned up in EMRA.

This TCR was sampled from a man between 18 and 29 years old who had mild COVID-19 (a few samples of this study predate the infection). Cell type and time point are not known. V and J are TRBV5-5 and TRBJ2-3, with D perhaps TRBD1 or TRBD2 (5 bases each). The sequenced material came from PBMCs or a T cell subset sorted from them (not recorded which). The DNA of the CDR3 is TGTGCCAGCAGCTCCCCTAGCAGGGGCACAGATACGCAGTATTTT. As protein: CASSSPSRGTDTQYF.